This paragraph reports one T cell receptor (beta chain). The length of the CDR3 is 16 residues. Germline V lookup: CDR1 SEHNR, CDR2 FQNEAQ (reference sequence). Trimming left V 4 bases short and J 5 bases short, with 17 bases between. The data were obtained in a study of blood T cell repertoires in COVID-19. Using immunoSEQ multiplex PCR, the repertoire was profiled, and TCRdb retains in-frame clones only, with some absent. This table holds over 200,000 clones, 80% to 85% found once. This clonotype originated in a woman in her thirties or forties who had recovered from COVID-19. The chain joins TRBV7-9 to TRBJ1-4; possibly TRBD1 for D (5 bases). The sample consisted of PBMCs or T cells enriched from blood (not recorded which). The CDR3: CASSSHLGRGNEKLFF. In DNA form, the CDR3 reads TGTGCCAGCAGCTCCCATTTGGGGAGGGGAAATGAAAAACTGTTTTTT.